This passage covers 21 T cell receptor beta chains from one sample sequenced in a study of PD-1 blockade in classical Hodgkin lymphoma. Time point meaning: cycle 4 day 1 (C4D1), after more than 5 weeks of nivolumab. Brentuximab vedotin exposure varied, and every patient relapsed after autologous stem cell transplantation. The method was immunoSEQ multiplex PCR; TCRdb's version includes in-frame clones alone and lacks a portion of them. The sample records about 24,000 clones, approximately 79% being singletons. Material: peripheral blood mononuclear cells (PBMCs), obtained before the fourth cycle of nivolumab. These receptors were taken from a human donor with classical Hodgkin lymphoma.

The chain links TRBV27 to TRBJ1-3; D is ambiguous. There are 14 residues in the CDR3. Germline CDR1 and CDR2: MNHEY and SMNVEV (reference sequence). Trimming took off 3 bases at V and 4 bases at J, with 10 bases between the two ends. CDR3 amino acids: CASSLAVPGNTIYF. The CDR3 DNA sequence: TGTGCCAGCAGTTTGGCAGTCCCAGGAAACACCATATATTTT.

This sequence joins TRBV18 and TRBJ2-7; 9 bases map to TRBD1. Germline CDR1 reads KGHSH; CDR2 reads LQKENI. The CDR3 loop spans 14 amino acids. After removal of 5 bases from V and 2 bases from J, the junction contained 4 bases not matched to a gene. CDR3 residues: CASSAGQGPYEQYF. The DNA of the CDR3 is TGTGCCAGCTCAGCGGGACAGGGACCCTACGAGCAGTACTTC.

V gene TRBV10-3 combines with J gene TRBJ2-2; 10 bases agree with TRBD1. The V gene's germline CDR1 is ENHRY and CDR2 SYGVKD. The CDR3 consists of 16 residues. Germline trimming cut 0 bases from V and 4 bases from J; bases unmatched to any gene: 2. The CDR3 bases are TGTGCCATCAGTGAGTCGGGACAGGGGCCCACCGGGGAGCTGTTTTTT. Its translation: CAISESGQGPTGELFF.

This chain connects TRBV10-3 to TRBJ2-3, with TRBD2 identical over 9 bases. The ends lost 6 bases at V and 1 base at J; junction bases unmatched: 5. The CDR3 is 15 residues long. Germline CDR1 and CDR2: ENHRY and SYGVKD. The CDR3 is CAIRLAGVGTDTQYF. As DNA, the CDR3 is TGTGCCATCAGGTTAGCGGGAGTAGGCACAGATACGCAGTATTTT.

V usage is TRBV7-6 and J usage is TRBJ2-1, with D maybe TRBD1 (6 bases). V was trimmed by 5 bases and J by 0 bases, leaving 23 bases between them. Per germline, CDR1 SGHVS and CDR2 FNYEAQ. The CDR3 sequence is 19 residues long. DNA of the CDR3: TGTGCCAGCAGCAACCCGCGGTCCACAGGGCCCAGCTCCTACAATGAGCAGTTCTTC. Translated, it gives CASSNPRSTGPSSYNEQFF.

The V and J genes are TRBV21-1 and TRBJ2-3; the D segment call TRBD2 is taken from the table without a DNA check. TRBV21-1 is a documented pseudogene. The CDR3 runs to 16 residues. DNA for the CDR3: TGTGCCAGCAGCAAAGAGGAACGGGATAGCACAGATACGCAGTATTTT. It codes for CASSKEERDSTDTQYF.

The rearrangement joins TRBV4-1 to TRBJ1-4; D is possibly TRBD1 (6 bases). Germline V lookup: CDR1 MGHRA, CDR2 YSYEKL. There are 17 residues in the CDR3. V was clipped by 0 bases and J by 3 bases, with 14 bases between them. CDR3 amino acids: CASSQEGTGQPNEKLFF. The CDR3 DNA sequence: TGCGCCAGCAGCCAAGAGGGGACCGGACAGCCTAATGAAAAACTGTTTTTT.

V and J are TRBV10-3 and TRBJ2-2; 9 positions match TRBD1. Germline V gene sequence: CDR1 ENHRY, CDR2 SYGVKD. This CDR3 spans 15 amino acids. After removal of 1 base from V and 3 bases from J, the junction contained 0 bases not matched to a gene. CDR3 nucleotide sequence: TGTGCCATCAGTGAGTGGGACAGGGACACCGGGGAGCTGTTTTTT. Translation gives CAISEWDRDTGELFF.

V gene TRBV7-9 combines with J gene TRBJ2-7, with 8 positions matching TRBD2. Germline CDR1 is SEHNR and CDR2 is FQNEAQ (reference sequence). V gave up 7 bases and J gave up 0 bases; unmatched junction bases: 11. CDR3 length equals 16 residues. The CDR3 coding sequence is TGTGCCAGCATCCCGGGAGGGGAGCGGAGCTCCTACGAGCAGTACTTC. Protein sequence: CASIPGGERSSYEQYF.

The CDR3, as DNA: TGCAGCGTTCAGGAAAGTGGTGGCTACACCTTC. This gives the protein CSVQESGGYTF. The chain combines TRBV29-1 with TRBJ1-2; D gene uncertain. V lost 5 bases and J lost 7, with 11 bases in between. The germline V gene encodes CDR1 SQVTM and CDR2 ANQGSEA. The CDR3 runs 11 residues.

This chain connects TRBV23-1 to TRBJ2-7; a possible D gene is TRBD2 (5 bases). TRBV23-1 is designated an ORF whose function remains uncertain. With 8 bases removed from V and 0 bases from J, the gap between germline ends came to 26 bases. CDR3 length: 18 residues. CDR3 bases: TGCGCCAGCCCCCAAGGTCCTGGGAGTAGCGAAAACTCCTACGAGCAGTACTTC. Translated: CASPQGPGSSENSYEQYF.

The chain uses TRBV6-6 and TRBJ2-1, with D possibly TRBD1 on 6 matching bases. Trimming took 6 bases from V and 8 from J, leaving 14 bases between them. This CDR3 comprises 13 residues. The germline V gene encodes CDR1 MNHNY and CDR2 SVGAGI (reference sequence). DNA for the CDR3: TGTGCCAGCAGCAACAGGGTAATCGATGAGCAGTTCTTC. This gives the protein CASSNRVIDEQFF.

The J gene is TRBJ2-7, the V gene TRBV7-3; the D gene could be TRBD1 or TRBD2 (5 bases each). V lost 4 bases and J 5 bases, leaving 12 bases between the germline ends. This CDR3 comprises 13 residues. From germline, CDR1 is SGHTA and CDR2 FQGTGA. The CDR3 spells CASSSTVGDEQYF. In DNA, the CDR3 is TGTGCCAGCAGCTCGACAGTGGGGGACGAGCAGTACTTC.

This chain connects TRBV7-4 to TRBJ1-2; possibly TRBD1 for D (5 bases). Trimming removed 6 bases at V and 4 bases at J, with 18 bases between. The germline V gene encodes CDR1 SGHVT and CDR2 SQSDAQ. This CDR3 comprises 15 residues. CDR3 protein: CASRPGTLLGYGYTF. In DNA, the CDR3 is TGTGCCAGCAGGCCCGGGACCCTCCTGGGCTATGGCTACACCTTC.

The CDR3 sequence: CASSQGADYNQPQHF. CDR3 in DNA: TGTGCCAGCAGTCAAGGGGCGGACTACAATCAGCCCCAGCATTTT. This chain connects TRBV9 to TRBJ1-5; D perhaps matches TRBD1 (5 bases). Between the trimmed V and J ends, which lost 5 bases and 3 bases, there was a span of 15 bases. Germline lookup yields CDR1 SGDLS and CDR2 YYNGEE. The CDR3 length is 15 residues.

The chain is built from TRBV30 and TRBJ2-7; D is uncertain. Germline lookup yields CDR1 GTSNPN and CDR2 SVGIG (reference sequence). The CDR3 spans 11 residues. Deletions cut 5 bases from V and 7 bases from J, with 12 bases between. CDR3 sequence (DNA): TGTGCCTGGTCCCCGTCTAGGGAGCAGTACTTC. It translates to CAWSPSREQYF. The whole variable domain, filled in from reference TRBV30 and TRBJ2-7, reads SQTIHQWPATLVQPVGSPLSLECTVEGTSNPNLYWYRQAAGRGLQLLFYSVGIGQISSEVPQNLSASRPQDRQFILSSKKLLLSDSGFYLCAWSPSREQYFGPGTRLTVT.

J is TRBJ2-7 and V is TRBV29-1; TRBD2 aligns across 7 bases. The CDR3 totals 13 residues. The germline V gene has CDR1 SQVTM and CDR2 ANQGSEA. V trimming: 6 bases; J trimming: 3 bases; junction bases outside the gene matches: 8. The CDR3 reads CSVAAGRGYEQYF. CDR3 sequence (DNA): TGCAGCGTAGCAGCGGGGCGAGGCTACGAGCAGTACTTC.

This clone was seen only once. The CDR3 DNA sequence: TGTGCCAGCAGCTTAGGGGGAGAAGCTTTCTTT. It is translated as CASSLGGEAFF. V usage is TRBV11-3 and J usage is TRBJ1-1; D gene ambiguous. Germline V lookup: CDR1 SGHNT, CDR2 YENEEA. There are 11 residues in the CDR3. Trimming took off 1 base at V and 8 bases at J, with 5 bases between the two ends.

V gene TRBV10-3 combines with J gene TRBJ2-7, with a weak D call TRBD2 (6 bases). Germline loops: CDR1 ENHRY, CDR2 SYGVKD. V was trimmed by 3 bases and J by 0 bases, leaving 12 bases between them. This CDR3 spans 15 amino acids. CDR3 amino acids: CAISEWDLPSYEQYF. The CDR3, as DNA: TGTGCCATCAGTGAATGGGACTTACCCTCCTACGAGCAGTACTTC.

The rearrangement links TRBV28 to TRBJ1-2, with a possible D match to TRBD1 (5 bases). Germline assignment: CDR1 MDHEN and CDR2 SYDVKM. The CDR3 runs 15 residues. V lost 5 bases to trimming and J lost 5 bases, with 18 bases between them. The CDR3 is CASSPRGRGPYGYTF. CDR3 in DNA: TGTGCCAGCAGTCCTCGGGGAAGGGGCCCTTATGGCTACACCTTC.

On this clone itself: Other DNA sequences in this specimen translate into the identical CDR3. V is TRBV15 and J is TRBJ1-4, with 9 positions matching TRBD1. Per the germline V gene, CDR1 is LNHNV and CDR2 is YYDKDF (reference sequence). CDR3 size: 16 residues. With V trimmed by 0 bases and J by 5 bases, 4 bases remained unmatched. This CDR3 reads CATSRDLTGGNEKLFF. The CDR3 nucleotides read TGTGCCACCAGCAGAGATCTAACAGGGGGCAATGAAAAACTGTTTTTT.